This TCR beta chain was sequenced for a study of cytomegalovirus exposure and HLA in healthy donors. It was with 60 Vbeta and 13 Jbeta primers that the PCR ran. Clones were read by immunoSEQ multiplex PCR, and TCRdb kept only the in-frame ones, dropping some. Of 190,000 or so clones detected, 82% appear once; the ten largest clones hold 6.5%. The CDR3 has 14 amino acids. Trimming at V came to 3 bases and at J to 4 bases, leaving 1 base not matched to a gene. Germline-derived CDR1 and CDR2 are KGHSH and LQKENI. The source of this sequence is a woman aged 45-65 years in good health and CMV-seropositive. The V call is TRBV18, the J call TRBJ2-2, with TRBD1 matching 8 bases. The sample consisted of PBMCs. For the CDR3, the DNA is TGTGCCAGCTCACCGACAGGGGCCACCGGGGAGCTGTTTTTT. Translated, it gives CASSPTGATGELFF.